These 13 T cell receptor beta chains share one sample of origin, sequenced in a study of OX40 agonist ivuxolimab in advanced cancers. Clones were read by immunoSEQ multiplex PCR, and TCRdb kept only the in-frame ones, dropping some. The table has around 92,000 clones, 93% seen once. Sequenced material: CD4+ or CD8+ T cells sorted from blood, taken in a trial of the OX40 agonist ivuxolimab. The source of these receptors is an adult with an advanced solid tumor such as melanoma, head and neck, liver or kidney cancer.

The J gene is TRBJ2-1, the V gene TRBV28; TRBD2 agrees at 8 bases. CDR1 MDHEN and CDR2 SYDVKM come from the germline V gene. The J segment lost 14 bases and the V segment lost 6 bases, leaving 6 bases of the junction unmatched. This CDR3 contains 11 residues. CDR3 sequence: CASRLAGPKFF. In nucleotides, the CDR3 is TGTGCCAGCAGGCTAGCGGGCCCGAAGTTCTTC.

The chain uses TRBV6-5 and TRBJ2-5; D may be TRBD1 (6 bases). Trimming removed 2 bases from V and 8 bases from J, with 12 bases in between. The CDR3 sequence is 13 residues long. CDR1 and CDR2 from the germline V gene are MNHEY and SVGAGI. The chain's CDR3 is CASSYTGTITQYF. The CDR3 nucleotides read TGTGCCAGCAGTTACACCGGGACAATAACCCAGTACTTC.

The genes are TRBV9 and TRBJ2-1; D is perhaps TRBD2 (5 bases). The V gene lost 1 base and the J gene lost 10 bases, with 15 bases spanning the gap. The CDR3 has 14 amino acids. Germline CDR1 and CDR2: SGDLS and YYNGEE. The CDR3 bases are TGTGCCAGCAGCGTATCGGGGTCGCGTCCAGAGCAGTTCTTC. Translated, it gives CASSVSGSRPEQFF. Complete variable domain (other parts from reference TRBV9 and TRBJ2-1): DSGVTQTPKHLITATGQRVTLRCSPRSGDLSVYWYQQSLDQGLQFLIQYYNGEERAKGNILERFSAQQFPDLHSELNLSSLELGDSALYFCASSVSGSRPEQFFGPGTRLTVL.

The chain combines TRBV4-1 with TRBJ2-5; D is ambiguous. With 5 bases removed from V and 5 bases from J, the gap between germline ends came to 15 bases. CDR3 length: 14 amino acids. Germline CDR1 is MGHRA and CDR2 is YSYEKL. Here the CDR3 DNA reads TGCGCCAGCAGCGATCCTACCGGCCAGGAGACCCAGTACTTC. This codes for CASSDPTGQETQYF.

This clone has just one count. This chain links TRBV7-2 with TRBJ1-6; D uncertain. This CDR3 spans 12 amino acids. The germline V gene encodes CDR1 SGHTA and CDR2 FQGNSA. Trimming pared 6 bases from V and 9 bases from J, leaving 9 bases between. CDR3 loop: CASRVMGSPLHF. DNA for the CDR3: TGTGCCAGCAGGGTCATGGGTTCACCCCTCCACTTT.

This clone was detected only a few times. CDR3 sequence (DNA): TGTGCCAGCAGCGACGGACGGAAATGTGATCAGCCCCAGCATTTT. This translates into CASSDGRKCDQPQHF. This chain connects TRBV7-3 to TRBJ1-5; unclear D gene. Between the trimmed V and J ends, which lost 5 bases and 5 bases, there was a span of 16 bases. This CDR3 has 15 amino acids. CDR1 and CDR2 (germline): SGHTA, FQGTGA. The full variable domain, rest sourced from reference TRBV7-3 and TRBJ1-5, is GAGVSQTPSNKVTEKGKYVELRCDPISGHTALYWYRQSLGQGPEFLIYFQGTGAADDSGLPNDRFFAVRPEGSVSTLKIQRTERGDSAVYLCASSDGRKCDQPQHFGDGTRLSIL.

The rearrangement joins TRBV19 to TRBJ1-3, with 8 bases lining up with TRBD1. This CDR3 comprises 12 residues. V lost 8 bases to trimming and J lost 8 bases; unmatched junction nucleotides: 5. The germline V gene encodes CDR1 LNHDA and CDR2 SQIVND (reference sequence). The CDR3: CASEGQGHTIYF. The CDR3 coding sequence is TGTGCCAGTGAAGGACAGGGACACACCATATATTTT. Full variable domain (remainder filled in from reference TRBV19 and TRBJ1-3): DGGITQSPKYLFRKEGQNVTLSCEQNLNHDAMYWYRQDPGQGLRLIYYSQIVNDFQKGDIAEGYSVSREKKESFPLTVTSAQKNPTAFYLCASEGQGHTIYFGEGSWLTVV.

The V and J genes are TRBV29-1 and TRBJ1-5; D gene unclear. Germline CDR1 and CDR2: SQVTM and ANQGSEA. Trimming removed 7 bases at V and 0 bases at J, with 16 bases between. This CDR3 is built from 15 residues. CDR3 in amino acids: CSAMIGQDSNQPQHF. The CDR3 region has the DNA TGCAGCGCCATGATTGGGCAGGATAGCAATCAGCCCCAGCATTTT. Combining the CDR3 with reference TRBV29-1 and TRBJ1-5 gives the whole variable domain SAVISQKPSRDICQRGTSLTIQCQVDSQVTMMFWYRQQPGQSLTLIATANQGSEATYESGFVIDKFPISRPNLTFSTLTVSNMSPEDSSIYLCSAMIGQDSNQPQHFGDGTRLSIL.

The rearrangement links TRBV6-1 to TRBJ1-2, with D perhaps TRBD1 (5 bases). The germline CDR1 and CDR2 sequences are MNHNS and SASEGT. V dropped 5 bases and J dropped 8 bases, with 15 bases sitting between them. The CDR3 loop spans 13 amino acids. The chain's CDR3 is CASSWGQGRGYTF. CDR3 coding DNA: TGTGCCAGCAGTTGGGGCCAAGGTCGCGGCTACACCTTC.

V gene TRBV5-6 combines with J gene TRBJ2-3, with D perhaps matching TRBD1 (6 bases). V was pared by 2 bases and J by 0 bases, with 7 bases between. CDR1 SGHDT and CDR2 YYEEEE come from the germline V gene. This CDR3 has 14 amino acids. The chain's CDR3 is CASSFRGSTDTQYF. The CDR3 DNA sequence: TGTGCCAGCAGCTTCAGGGGTAGCACAGATACGCAGTATTTT.

The genes are TRBV30 and TRBJ1-6; D perhaps matches TRBD1 (5 bases). Germline V gene lookup returns CDR1 GTSNPN and CDR2 SVGIG (reference sequence). Trimming shortened V by 1 base and J by 4 bases, and 11 bases separated the two germline ends. The CDR3 has 15 residues. CDR3 amino acids: CAWSDDSGYNSPLHF. The CDR3 DNA sequence: TGTGCCTGGAGTGATGACTCAGGGTATAATTCACCCCTCCACTTT.

Comment on this clone: The sample holds other DNA sequences that translate to the same CDR3. The chain carries TRBV5-4 and TRBJ1-3; tentatively, D is TRBD1 (6 bases). The CDR3 contains 16 residues. Germline V lookup: CDR1 SGHNT, CDR2 YYREEE (reference sequence). Trimming pared 4 bases from V and 1 base from J, leaving 15 bases between. In nucleotides, the CDR3 is TGTGCCAGCAGCAAAGACAGGTCCAGGTCTGGAAACACCATATATTTT. Translating gives CASSKDRSRSGNTIYF.

This rearrangement joins TRBV11-2 to TRBJ2-2, with a tentative D call TRBD1 (5 bases). The ends were cut back, 2 bases at V and 4 bases at J, with 8 bases in the middle. This CDR3 region has 14 residues. The germline CDR1 and CDR2 sequences are SGHAT and FQNNGV. The CDR3 bases are TGTGCCAGCAGCTTACGCCAGGGCACCGGGGAGCTGTTTTTT. The encoded protein is CASSLRQGTGELFF.